This TCR beta chain was sequenced in a study of PD-L1 blockade in urothelial cancer. Looking at the study overall: Anywhere from 0 to 3 prior chemotherapy regimens had been received by patients. Samples came from 3 weeks, at the second dose, and 6 weeks into treatment. The study recovered a median of roughly 150,000 T cells per blood sample.

TCRdb's table, derived via immunoSEQ multiplex PCR, lists solely in-frame clones and lacks some. This sample carries tens of thousands of clones, 79% of them seen once, and the ten largest clones take over 3%. Time point given: peripheral blood 6 weeks after treatment start. The CDR3 extends over 13 amino acids. The V end was cut by 2 bases, the J end by 4 bases, with 8 bases between. Germline values: CDR1 SNHLY, CDR2 FYNNEI. The receptor's source is a man between 65 and 79 years old with urothelial cancer. The sample consisted of PBMCs, taken around atezolizumab (anti-PD-L1) treatment. This chain uses TRBV2 with TRBJ1-1; D is uncertain. Here the CDR3 DNA reads TGTGCCAGCAGTGAACTCTATGGCACTGAAGCTTTCTTT. Translation: CASSELYGTEAFF.